This passage covers 26 T cell receptor beta chains from one sample sequenced in a study of identical twins. TCRdb processed the 5' RACE reads anew with MiXCR; each CDR3 protein has one entry. Among 500,000 to 550,000 distinct CDR3 sequences listed, around 20% were seen once. The data were also submitted as part of a second study, on T cells expressing NK-cell markers.

The sample comprised CD4+ T cells sorted from blood. The receptor source for this set is a young woman in good health.

The chain combines TRBV6-1 with TRBJ1-3; no firm D call. V lost 11 bases, J lost 0 bases, and 14 bases lay in between. This CDR3 is 14 amino acids long. The germline gives CDR1 MNHNS, CDR2 SASEGT. In DNA form, the CDR3 reads TGTGCCGATATCGAGGAGTCCTCTGGAAACACCATATATTTT. It translates to CADIEESSGNTIYF.

This clonotype has a count of ten or more. The J gene is TRBJ1-1, the V gene TRBV5-1; D unclear. V was trimmed by 4 bases and J by 10 bases, leaving 14 bases between them. CDR1 is SGHRS, CDR2 YFSETQ, per germline. This CDR3 is built from 12 residues. CDR3 bases: TGCGCCAGCAGCAGTGAGGCACCGAGAGCTTTCTTT. Its translation: CASSSEAPRAFF.

This clonotype was counted at least ten times. This chain links TRBV20-1 with TRBJ2-3; 8 bases match TRBD1. The germline CDR1 and CDR2 sequences are DFQATT and SNEGSKA (reference sequence). This CDR3 is 14 amino acids long. V lost 6 bases, J lost 7 bases, and 12 bases stayed unmatched. As DNA, the CDR3 is TGCAGTGCGCGGACAGGGATGATGCCCAATACGCAGTATTTT. It encodes CSARTGMMPNTQYF.

The J gene is TRBJ2-3, the V gene TRBV27, with 7 bases identical to TRBD2. V lost 3 bases, J lost 6 bases, and 6 bases stayed unmatched. The V gene's germline CDR1 is MNHEY and CDR2 SMNVEV (reference sequence). This CDR3 has 14 residues. CDR3: CASSLRGGFDTQYF. The CDR3 bases are TGTGCCAGCAGTTTGCGCGGGGGATTTGATACGCAGTATTTT.

The chain couples TRBV4-2 to TRBJ1-2, with D perhaps matching TRBD1 (5 bases). V shed 1 base and J shed 7 bases, with 13 bases lying between them. The CDR3 spans 14 residues. Per the germline V gene, CDR1 is LGHNA and CDR2 is YNFKEQ. CDR3 DNA: TGTGCCAGCAGCCAAGGAAGATCGGGACCTGGCTACACCTTC. It is translated as CASSQGRSGPGYTF.

Ten or more counts support this clonotype. The chain is built from TRBV10-3 and TRBJ2-1; D gene uncertain. Trimming cost V 6 bases and J 4 bases, with 13 bases left between them. The CDR3 is made up of 14 amino acids. Germline V gives CDR1 ENHRY, CDR2 SYGVKD. CDR3 sequence: CAIRYSDIYNEQFF. Here the CDR3 DNA reads TGTGCCATCAGGTACTCAGACATATACAATGAGCAGTTCTTC.

V is TRBV6-5 and J is TRBJ2-5, with D unresolved. V shed 0 bases and J shed 2 bases, with 7 bases lying between them. Germline assignment: CDR1 MNHEY and CDR2 SVGAGI. This CDR3 spans 14 amino acids. The CDR3 sequence: CASSYSRTQETQYF. CDR3 DNA sequence: TGTGCCAGCAGTTACTCCCGAACTCAAGAGACCCAGTACTTC.

This clonotype was seen more than once but under ten times. The rearrangement joins TRBV20-1 to TRBJ2-3, with 10 bases identical to TRBD2. CDR3 size: 14 residues. Trimming took 4 bases from V and 1 from J; bases not matched to a gene: 2. From germline, CDR1 is DFQATT and CDR2 SNEGSKA (reference sequence). In DNA, the CDR3 is TGCAGTGCTAACGGACTAGCGGGCACAGATACGCAGTATTTT. The encoded protein is CSANGLAGTDTQYF.

This rearrangement joins TRBV18 to TRBJ2-7, with D possibly TRBD1 on 5 matching bases. The CDR3 has 15 amino acids. Germline CDR1 is KGHSH and CDR2 is LQKENI. Trimming removed 4 bases from V and 2 bases from J, with 15 bases in between. This chain's CDR3 is CASSLQGKGPYEQYF. The CDR3 DNA sequence: TGTGCCAGCTCACTGCAGGGTAAGGGTCCCTACGAGCAGTACTTC. The complete variable domain, with remaining parts taken from reference TRBV18 and TRBJ2-7, reads NAGVMQNPRHLVRRRGQEARLRCSPMKGHSHVYWYRQLPEEGLKFMVYLQKENIIDESGMPKERFSAEFPKEGPSILRIQQVVRGDSAAYFCASSLQGKGPYEQYFGPGTRLTVT.

This clonotype was seen repeatedly, ten times or more. The V gene is TRBV29-1, the J gene TRBJ2-1; 9 nucleotides match TRBD2. Germline CDR1 reads SQVTM; CDR2 reads ANQGSEA. Trimming took 4 bases from V and 3 from J; bases not matched to a gene: 4. The CDR3 runs to 14 residues. The CDR3 region has the DNA TGCAGCGTTGCGCGTAGCGGGAGCTACAATGAGCAGTTCTTC. Protein product: CSVARSGSYNEQFF.

This chain joins TRBV20-1 and TRBJ2-5; 14 bases align to TRBD2. This CDR3 contains 14 residues. Per the germline V gene, CDR1 is DFQATT and CDR2 is SNEGSKA (reference sequence). The junction had 3 bases not matched to a gene; V was cut back by 3 bases and J by 6 bases. CDR3 sequence reads: CSASGTSGSQTQYF. For the CDR3, the DNA is TGCAGTGCTAGCGGGACTAGCGGGAGCCAGACCCAGTACTTC.

This clonotype was observed once. The chain recombines TRBV20-1 with TRBJ2-1, with a tentative D call TRBD2 (6 bases). The germline gives CDR1 DFQATT, CDR2 SNEGSKA (reference sequence). V lost 8 bases and J lost 0, with 11 bases in between. The CDR3 extends over 13 amino acids. The CDR3 DNA reads as TGCAGTATACGGGAGCGCTCCTACAATGAGCAGTTCTTC. It is translated as CSIRERSYNEQFF.

The chain is built from TRBV7-6 and TRBJ1-1, with D possibly matching TRBD1 (6 bases). This CDR3 comprises 13 residues. The V end lost 5 bases, the J end lost 5 bases, and 12 bases lay between the germline ends. Per the germline V gene, CDR1 is SGHVS and CDR2 is FNYEAQ. CDR3 DNA sequence: TGTGCCAGCAGCAAAACCGGGACAACTGAAGCTTTCTTT. Encoded protein: CASSKTGTTEAFF.

The chain is built from TRBV5-1 and TRBJ2-3, with TRBD1 matching 8 bases. This CDR3 region has 14 residues. Germline CDR1 is SGHRS and CDR2 is YFSETQ. Trimming cost V 0 bases and J 4 bases; bases outside gene matches: 1. The CDR3 DNA sequence: TGCGCCAGCAGCTTGGTACAGGGGGCAGATACGCAGTATTTT. Translated, it gives CASSLVQGADTQYF.

The genes are TRBV5-1 and TRBJ2-5; D gene unclear. V lost 7 bases, J lost 5 bases, and 15 bases lay in between. CDR3 length equals 13 residues. Germline-derived CDR1 and CDR2 are SGHRS and YFSETQ. The DNA for the CDR3 is TGCGCCAGCCTCTATACCCCAGGCGAGACCCAGTACTTC. Amino acids: CASLYTPGETQYF.

The V gene is TRBV5-1, the J gene TRBJ2-1, with 7 bases aligning to TRBD2. The germline V gene has CDR1 SGHRS and CDR2 YFSETQ. V was pared by 0 bases and J by 1 base, with 4 bases of the junction left unmatched. This CDR3 has 16 amino acids. This chain's CDR3 is CASSLEASGSYNEQFF. The DNA of the CDR3 is TGCGCCAGCAGCTTGGAGGCTAGCGGATCCTACAATGAGCAGTTCTTC. The complete variable domain, with remaining parts taken from reference TRBV5-1 and TRBJ2-1, reads KAGVTQTPRYLIKTRGQQVTLSCSPISGHRSVSWYQQTPGQGLQFLFEYFSETQRNKGNFPGRFSGRQFSNSRSEMNVSTLELGDSALYLCASSLEASGSYNEQFFGPGTRLTVL.

This clonotype was found many times. J is TRBJ1-5 and V is TRBV7-9; D remains ambiguous. Trimming pared 2 bases from V and 2 bases from J, leaving 10 bases between. This CDR3 has 15 residues. Germline loops: CDR1 SEHNR, CDR2 FQNEAQ (reference sequence). CDR3 loop: CASSLTGDRNQPQHF. For the CDR3, the DNA is TGTGCCAGCAGCTTAACTGGGGATCGCAATCAGCCCCAGCATTTT.

This clonotype has ten or more counts. The V and J genes are TRBV12-3 or TRBV12-4 and TRBJ2-7, with a tentative D call TRBD2 (6 bases). The V gene lost 2 bases and the J gene lost 6 bases, with 11 bases spanning the gap. The CDR3 has 13 amino acids. The CDR3 loop reads CASSLTGALEQYF. In nucleotides, the CDR3 is TGTGCCAGCAGTTTAACGGGAGCGCTCGAGCAGTACTTC.

J is TRBJ1-5 and V is TRBV20-1; 7 bases are a match to TRBD1. V was clipped by 6 bases and J by 5 bases; unmatched bases: 7. Germline V CDR1 and CDR2: DFQATT, SNEGSKA (reference sequence). This CDR3 is 13 amino acids long. In DNA form, the CDR3 reads TGCAGTGCCTATAACAGGGGAGATCAGCCCCAGCATTTT. Translating gives CSAYNRGDQPQHF.

This clonotype was seen a few times. The V call is TRBV5-1, the J call TRBJ1-2; no reliable D call. Trimming left V 7 bases short and J 4 bases short, with 14 bases between. The CDR3 consists of 13 residues. Germline-derived CDR1 and CDR2 are SGHRS and YFSETQ. The CDR3 spells CASGPQAGYGYTF. In DNA, the CDR3 is TGCGCCAGCGGCCCCCAGGCGGGCTATGGCTACACCTTC.

This clonotype showed up just a few times. This rearrangement joins TRBV5-1 to TRBJ1-2; 10 nucleotides line up with TRBD1. The CDR3 loop spans 15 amino acids. The V gene end was trimmed by 3 bases and the J gene end by 7 bases; junction bases not matched to a gene: 9. CDR1 is SGHRS and CDR2 is YFSETQ in the germline V gene. The CDR3 bases are TGCGCCAGCAGCTCATCGGGACAGGGGCAGGGTGGCTACACCTTC. Amino acid sequence: CASSSSGQGQGGYTF.

Here the CDR3 reads CASSLRRDIFYEQYF. The DNA for the CDR3 is TGCGCCAGCAGCCTGAGGCGGGATATATTCTACGAGCAGTACTTC. The chain couples TRBV4-3 to TRBJ2-7; possibly TRBD2 for D (6 bases). The CDR3 covers 15 residues. Per germline, CDR1 LGHNA and CDR2 YSLEER. The ends were cut back, 4 bases at V and 3 bases at J, with 16 bases in the middle.

The sample holds a few counts of this clonotype. V usage is TRBV29-1 and J usage is TRBJ1-1, with TRBD1 identical over 7 bases. The CDR3 totals 12 residues. The germline CDR1 and CDR2 sequences are SQVTM and ANQGSEA. The junction had 12 bases not matched to a gene; V was cut back by 6 bases and J by 11 bases. The CDR3 loop reads CSVYPGGGGAFF. CDR3 in DNA: TGCAGCGTGTACCCAGGGGGTGGTGGGGCTTTCTTT.

The gene calls are TRBV12-3 or TRBV12-4 and TRBJ1-5; D is uncertain. V lost 6 bases, J lost 2 bases, and 17 bases lay in between. The CDR3 has 16 amino acids. CDR3 bases: TGTGCCAGCAGGCTGTCCCATCCGACCGGCAATCAGCCCCAGCATTTT. It yields the protein CASRLSHPTGNQPQHF.

The chain is built from TRBV4-3 and TRBJ2-1; TRBD2 matches at 9 bases. The trim removed 0 bases at V and 7 bases at J, leaving 10 bases unmatched. The CDR3 has 17 amino acids. The germline V gene encodes CDR1 LGHNA and CDR2 YSLEER. CDR3 sequence reads: CASSQDQRAGGRNEQFF. CDR3 DNA sequence: TGCGCCAGCAGCCAAGATCAGAGGGCGGGAGGGAGGAATGAGCAGTTCTTC.

The genes are TRBV30 and TRBJ2-1, with 9 bases lining up with TRBD2. Germline CDR1 GTSNPN, CDR2 SVGIG (reference sequence). Trimming cost V 0 bases and J 7 bases; bases outside gene matches: 7. The CDR3 runs to 15 residues. CDR3 sequence: CAWSVGLAGKNEQFF. The CDR3 nucleotides read TGTGCCTGGAGTGTTGGGCTAGCGGGAAAAAATGAGCAGTTCTTC.